The source of this T cell receptor beta chain is a study of STAT5B mutations in CD4+ large granular lymphocyte leukemia (dated by TCRdb to the early 2020s). With respect to the entire study: Among the healthy controls, the CDR3 'QG' motif was associated with a particular HLA allele. Flow cytometry performed on FACSCanto II or FACSVerse showed that the purified fractions had more than 95% purity among lymphocytes. TCRbeta repertoires of CD4+ T-cell large granular lymphocyte leukemia patients were compared with those of healthy blood donors.

General conclusions and limits of the study: Greater clonality appeared to be present in CD4-sorted patient repertoires than in healthy CD4+ repertoires, and the difference was retained after the putative leukemic clones were removed. The data were not HLA-matched, and the relatively small sample size could explain the higher clonality seen in CD4+ compared with CD8+ T-LGLL. TRBV06-family usage was enriched among the top patient clones (8/27) compared with healthy controls (2/35). Each patient's main leukemic clonotypes were private, but approximately 27% of these clonotypes showed up at low frequency in the non-leukemic repertoires of other patients.

This clone was seen a few times. What antigen it recognizes has not been identified. Per-base qualities were not stored, and no clone one base away is much larger. Trimmed from V: 0 bases; trimmed from J: 5 bases; junction bases lacking a gene match: 3. CDR1 and CDR2, per the germline V gene, are ENHRY and SYGVKD. There are 15 amino acids in the CDR3, from cysteine to phenylalanine inclusive. Only CDR3 DNA is held: 45 bases, read in frame from base 1. The immunoSEQ assay at survey resolution was used to sequence TCRbeta rearrangements from genomic DNA. On the authors' methods: In the TCR sequencing data, the lowest productive clonotype frequency that could be detected was 2.59 x 10-5. Only productive TCRbeta rearrangements, meaning sequences that were complete and in-frame, were kept for the analyses. Clonality for each sample was calculated as Simpson clonality in the immunoSEQ Analyzer version 3.0. Clones were grouped by frequency into very rare, small, medium, large (1-20%) or hyperexpanded (>20%) categories. Generation probabilities were estimated with OLGA 1.2.3, V-gene circos plots were made with VDJtools, specificities were searched in VDJdb, and CDR3 motifs were identified with GLIPH. As stored in TCRdb, this immuneACCESS dataset retains in-frame rearrangements with V and J assigned. A fraction of the clones does not appear; measured against another copy, unresolved V genes explain less than half of the discrepancy, and the remainder lacks a known reason. V and J calls and clone size are those listed in that table; D and trimming were worked out from the DNA. For this sample there are tens of thousands of clones; about 80% appear just once. The ten top clones hold less than 10% of the sample.

Buffy coats from roughly 37 blood donors, supplied by the Finnish Red Cross blood service, were used as healthy controls. All TCR-sequenced material derived from peripheral blood: patient blood samples and healthy donor buffy coats. Ficoll-Hypaque gradient centrifugation was used to isolate peripheral blood mononuclear cells. CD4+ cells were purified magnetically from the buffy coats of healthy controls. The Gentra Puregene Cell and Tissue kit was used for genomic DNA extraction, and quantification was performed on a Qubit 2.0 fluorometer. Sequencing was done on a sample of CD4+ T cells from blood buffy coats. The TCR sequence derives from a human donor in good health. The receptor chain draws on TRBV10-3 and TRBJ1-5, with 8 bases aligning to TRBD1. The DNA sequence follows: TGTGCCATCAGTGAGTCGAAACAGGGGGATCAGCCCCAGCATTTT. This gives the protein CAISESKQGDQPQHF.